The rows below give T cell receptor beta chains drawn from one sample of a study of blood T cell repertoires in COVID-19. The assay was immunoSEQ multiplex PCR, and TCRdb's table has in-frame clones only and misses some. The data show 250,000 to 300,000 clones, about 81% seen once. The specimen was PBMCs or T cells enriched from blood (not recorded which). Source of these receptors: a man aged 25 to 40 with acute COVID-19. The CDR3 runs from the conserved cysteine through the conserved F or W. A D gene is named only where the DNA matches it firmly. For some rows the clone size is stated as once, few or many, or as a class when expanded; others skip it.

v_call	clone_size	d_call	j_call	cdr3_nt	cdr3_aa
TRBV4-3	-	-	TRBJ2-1	TGCGCCAGCAGCCAAGATCCGAGCTCCTACAATGAGCAGTTCTTC	CASSQDPSSYNEQFF
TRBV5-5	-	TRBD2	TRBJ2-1	TGTGCCAGCAGCAACGGGGGGGCCGGGAATGAGCAGTTCTTC	CASSNGGAGNEQFF
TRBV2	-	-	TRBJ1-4	TGTGCCAGCAGGCCGACAGAGACTAATGAAAAACTGTTTTTT	CASRPTETNEKLFF
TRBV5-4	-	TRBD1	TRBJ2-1	TGTGCCAGCAGCTTCATCATTAGGACAGGAGGCGACAATGAGCAGTTCTTC	CASSFIIRTGGDNEQFF
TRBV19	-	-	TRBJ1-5	TGTGCCAGTAGTAGGGGGGGGAATCAGCCCCAGCATTTT	CASSRGGNQPQHF
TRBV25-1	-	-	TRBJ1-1	TGTGCCAGCCAGAAGTTGAACACTGAAGCTTTCTTT	CASQKLNTEAFF
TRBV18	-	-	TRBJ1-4	TGTGCCAGCTCACGAGGGACATCTGATGAAAAACTGTTTTTT	CASSRGTSDEKLFF
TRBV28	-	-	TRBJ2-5	TGTGCCAGCAGTCTGGACCGGGGTCCCCAAGAGACCCAGTACTTC	CASSLDRGPQETQYF
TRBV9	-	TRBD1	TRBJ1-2	TGTGCCAGCAGAGTGGCGGGGACAGTCTATGGCTACACCTTC	CASRVAGTVYGYTF
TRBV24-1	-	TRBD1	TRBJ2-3	TGTGCCACCAGTGATCAAGACAGGGAGTACGCAGATACGCAGTATTTT	CATSDQDREYADTQYF
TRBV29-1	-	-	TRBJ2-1	TGCAGCGTAGTATACCGACTAGATGAGCAGTTCTTC	CSVVYRLDEQFF
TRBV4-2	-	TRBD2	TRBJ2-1	TGTGCCAGCAGCCAAGAGGGGGGGACGGGCCTTCCCTACAATGAGCAGTTCTTC	CASSQEGGTGLPYNEQFF
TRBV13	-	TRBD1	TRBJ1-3	TGTGCCAGCAGCTTAGCAGGGGGGTCTGGAAACACCATATATTTT	CASSLAGGSGNTIYF
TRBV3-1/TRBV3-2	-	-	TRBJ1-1	TGTGCCAGCAGCCAAGATAGGGAGAGAGGAGCTTTCTTT	CASSQDRERGAFF
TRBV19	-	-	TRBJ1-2	TGTGCCAGTAACCCTTCAATAGCAGGGTCTAACTATGGCTACACCTTC	CASNPSIAGSNYGYTF
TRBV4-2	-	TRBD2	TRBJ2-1	TGTGCCAGCAGCCAAGGACTAGCGGGGGGGCACGATGAGCAGTTCTTC	CASSQGLAGGHDEQFF
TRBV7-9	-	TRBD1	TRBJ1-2	TGTGCCAGCAGCCTCGGCCGGACAGGGGGTGGCTACACCTTC	CASSLGRTGGGYTF
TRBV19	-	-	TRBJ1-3	TGTGCCAGTAGTATCCGGGGGGCTGTAAACACCATATATTTT	CASSIRGAVNTIYF
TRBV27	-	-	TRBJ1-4	TGTGCCAGCAGGCAGGGTTTGACTAATGAAAAACTGTTTTTT	CASRQGLTNEKLFF
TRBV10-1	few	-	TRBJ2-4	TGCGCCAGCAGTGAGTCGAGGGTAGGGGGGGACATTCAGTACTTC	CASSESRVGGDIQYF
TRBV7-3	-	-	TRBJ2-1	TGTGCCAGCAGCTTAATGGTCGGGAGCTCCTACAATGAGCAGTTCTTC	CASSLMVGSSYNEQFF
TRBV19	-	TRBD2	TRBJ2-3	TGTGCCAGTAGTAATTCGGGACTAGGGGGACCAGATACGCAGTATTTT	CASSNSGLGGPDTQYF
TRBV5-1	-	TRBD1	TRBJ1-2	TGTGCCAGCAGGCGGGGGACAGGGGGCTTCGATTATGGCTACACCTTC	CASRRGTGGFDYGYTF
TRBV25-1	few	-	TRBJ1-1	TGTGCCAGCTCCCGACACAACACTGAAGCTTTCTTT	CASSRHNTEAFF
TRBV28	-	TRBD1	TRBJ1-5	TGTGCCATAAAACAGGGGGCGGGTAATCAGCCCCAGCATTTT	CAIKQGAGNQPQHF
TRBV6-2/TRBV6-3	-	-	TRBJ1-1	TGTGCCAGCAGTTACGGTGGGGGCCGTGAAGCTTTCTTT	CASSYGGGREAFF
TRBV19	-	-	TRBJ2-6	TGTGCCACCAAGTTCCCTAAGTCTGGGGCCAACGTCCTGACTTTC	CATKFPKSGANVLTF
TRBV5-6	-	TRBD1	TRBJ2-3	TGTGCCAGCAGCTTGTTGCGACAGGGGAGCACAGATACGCAGTATTTT	CASSLLRQGSTDTQYF
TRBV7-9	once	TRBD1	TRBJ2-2	TGTGCCAGCAACAGGGGGACCGGGGAGCTGTTTTTT	CASNRGTGELFF
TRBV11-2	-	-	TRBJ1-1	TGTGCCAGCAGCTTAGGGGAGGTTGAAGCTTTCTTT	CASSLGEVEAFF
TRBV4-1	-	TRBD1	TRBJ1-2	TGCGCCAGCAGCCATATAGGGGGCGCGGGCTATGGCTACACCTTC	CASSHIGGAGYGYTF
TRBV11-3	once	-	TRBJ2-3	TGTGCCAGCAGCTTGTTACTAGCAGATACGCAGTATTTT	CASSLLLADTQYF
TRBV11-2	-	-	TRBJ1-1	TGTGCCAGCAGCTTTACCCGGTACACTGAAGCTTTCTTT	CASSFTRYTEAFF
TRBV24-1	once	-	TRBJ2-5	TGTGCCACCAGTGACCCGAGAGGAGTGGAGACCCAGTACTTC	CATSDPRGVETQYF
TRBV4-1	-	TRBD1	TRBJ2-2	TGCGCCAGCAGCCAAGAGAGGAGACAGGGGAGCACCGGGGAGCTGTTTTTT	CASSQERRQGSTGELFF
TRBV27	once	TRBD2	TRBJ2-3	TGTGCCAGCAGTTTTTGGACTAGCGGGAGGACAGATACGCAGTATTTT	CASSFWTSGRTDTQYF
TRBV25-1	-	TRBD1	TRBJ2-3	TGTGCCAGCAGGGAGACAGGGGGCATAGATACGCAGTATTTT	CASRETGGIDTQYF
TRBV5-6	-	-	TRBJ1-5	TGTGCCAGCAGCCTCCGGGGGAGCAATCAGCCCCAGCATTTT	CASSLRGSNQPQHF
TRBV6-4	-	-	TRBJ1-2	TGTGCCAGCAGTGACTTGGGGGGCTATGGCTACACCTTC	CASSDLGGYGYTF
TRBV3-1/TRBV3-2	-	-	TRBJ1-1	TGTGCCAGCAGCCCGACCCTACGGGGGACGAACACTGAAGCTTTCTTT	CASSPTLRGTNTEAFF
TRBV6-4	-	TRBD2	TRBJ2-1	TGTGCCAGCAGTGAAAGTAGCGGGACCTACAATGAGCAGTTCTTC	CASSESSGTYNEQFF
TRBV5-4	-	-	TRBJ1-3	TGTGCCAGCAGCGCCGGGGTCTCTGGAAACACCATATATTTT	CASSAGVSGNTIYF
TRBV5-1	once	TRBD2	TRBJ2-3	TGCGCCAGCAGCCTCGGGACTAGCGGAATCACAGATACGCAGTATTTT	CASSLGTSGITDTQYF
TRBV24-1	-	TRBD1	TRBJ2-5	TGTGCCACCAGTGATTTCAACCGGGACAGGGGCTGGGAGACCCAGTACTTC	CATSDFNRDRGWETQYF
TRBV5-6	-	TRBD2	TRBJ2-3	TGTGCCAGCAGCCGTTCCAGCGGGGGGGGTGATACGCAGTATTTT	CASSRSSGGGDTQYF